This TCR beta chain was profiled in a study of T cell responses to AZD1222 COVID-19 vaccine. Turning to this clone: Its antigen is not known.

Points from the study as a whole: The sample set comprised mostly white British donors with more females, and clonal diversity was possibly underestimated.

The germline CDR1 and CDR2 sequences are LGHDT and YNNKEL (reference sequence). V was pared by 4 bases and J by 6 bases, with 8 bases of the junction left unmatched. This CDR3 is 15 amino acids long. This table comes from immunoSEQ multiplex PCR, and its TCRdb copy is limited to in-frame clones, with some not included. The table records 35,000 to 50,000 clones, approximately 88% of them present only once. The rearrangement uses TRBV3-1 (or the pseudogene TRBV3-2) and TRBJ2-1; TRBD2 matches at 8 bases. This receptor was obtained from an adult who received the AZD1222 COVID-19 vaccine. The material was peripheral blood, obtained 28 days after the second AZD1222 dose. DNA for the CDR3: TGTGCCAGCAGCCTAGGACTAGCTTTTCGCAATGAGCAGTTCTTC. Its translation is CASSLGLAFRNEQFF.